This TCR beta chain was obtained from a study of blood T cell repertoires in COVID-19. Study-wide context: Some COVID-19 samples were acute and others convalescent; all came from the United States, Italy and Spain.

Produced via immunoSEQ multiplex PCR; TCRdb's table is partial and in-frame only. The sample holds approximately 350,000 clones, 80% to 90% seen once. V lost 0 bases to trimming and J lost 0 bases; unmatched junction nucleotides: 14. The CDR3 extends over 20 amino acids. CDR1 is LGHDT and CDR2 is YNNKEL in the germline V gene (reference sequence). Sequencing was carried out using peripheral blood. The sequence came from a woman between 55 and 75 years old with COVID-19, enrolled during active disease. The chain links TRBV3-1 (or the pseudogene TRBV3-2) to TRBJ2-4, with TRBD2 identical over 7 bases. The DNA for the CDR3 is TGTGCCAGCAGCCAAGAGGCATGGGGTGGGAGGGAGTTAGCCAAAAACATTCAGTACTTC. Protein: CASSQEAWGGRELAKNIQYF.